This entry features one T cell receptor beta chain sequence. Antigen specificity is unknown. The immunoSEQ assay was v3. Produced via immunoSEQ multiplex PCR; TCRdb's table is partial and in-frame only. The table has 45,000 to 60,000 clones, roughly 70% seen once; the top ten hold approximately 5.6%. The time point: pre-treatment sample, taken before nivolumab and TIL therapy. Pleural nodules or supraclavicular lymph nodes made up most of the excised metastases sampled. The source of the sample is a study of TIL therapy for anti-PD-1-resistant metastatic lung cancer. Study observations and caveats: TIL cultures after expansion showed higher clonality and lower diversity than baseline tumor (median around 5.9% vs 31%).

This receptor was obtained from a person between 25 and 79 years old with non-small cell lung cancer. The sequencing used tumor tissue, collected at baseline.

This chain's CDR3 is CASSPGPSSYEQYF. The CDR3 DNA is TGCGCCAGCAGCCCGGGGCCTAGCTCCTACGAGCAGTACTTC. This chain links TRBV5-1 with TRBJ2-7; D is perhaps TRBD1 or TRBD2 (5 bases each). The V gene's germline CDR1 is SGHRS and CDR2 YFSETQ. CDR3 length: 14 amino acids. Between the trimmed V and J ends, which lost 4 bases and 0 bases, there was a span of 11 bases.